The T cell receptor (beta chain) described here comes from a study of T cell repertoires in cytomegalovirus infection (dated by TCRdb to between 2019 and 2020). Study-level background: The peptide stimulations were aimed at well-studied HLA-B-restricted epitopes as well as recently identified HLA-C-restricted CMV epitopes, whose presentation resists viral immunomodulation. Donor HLA type was relevant to the analysis, as public TCR beta signatures indicated carriage of CMV infection together with the matching HLA type.

The junction shows trimming of 5 bases on V and 0 bases on J, plus 11 bases between the germline ends. CDR1 SEHNR and CDR2 FQNEAQ are derived from the germline V gene (reference sequence). From cysteine to phenylalanine, the CDR3 is 15 amino acids long. This entry keeps only the CDR3 DNA: 45 bases, framed from base 1. TCRdb names Illumina HiSeq 1500 as the instrument used. TCRdb reprocessed the public reads (quality trimming at Q25 with fastp, clone calling with MiXCR) and kept in-frame beta chains. For every CDR3 protein sequence, its rows merge into one entry that carries the most common genes and DNA. This sample is represented by some 940,000 distinct CDR3 sequences; roughly 30% of them were singletons. 13% of the sample rests with the top ten. Broad study findings and their caveats: The ex vivo response was dominated by HLA-C-restricted CMV-specific TCR beta clonotypes, which also provided the single most frequent clonotype in two of eight donors. Carriers of CMV infection plus the relevant HLA type were discriminated by the cumulative frequency of public TCR beta family members in the study cohort and in an independent 352-donor cohort.

What the treatment or condition label conveys for this sample: in vitro stimulation with specific CMV peptide epitopes to enrich CMV-specific T cells. This clonotype came up a few times. The clone's antigen remains unknown. Within one base of it there is no much larger clone, and no base qualities were kept. This material consisted of cultured CD8+ T cells from PBMCs, taken from culture after CMV antigen stimulation. This TCR was recovered from a human donor in good health (CMV status not recorded). Some clones in this sample may be carry-over from other donors' samples. The rearranged chain carries TRBV7-9 and TRBJ1-3; no D segment can be confidently identified. At the DNA level, the sequence is TGTGCCAGCAGCCTCAGTATCTTCTCTGGAAACACCATATATTTT. It translates to CASSLSIFSGNTIYF.